A selection of T cell receptor beta chains follows, all from one sample in a study of blood T cell repertoires in COVID-19. Sequencing was performed with immunoSEQ multiplex PCR; in TCRdb, only in-frame clones are kept and a portion is missing. The sample contains about 99,000 clones, 84% of which appear only once. Material for sequencing was peripheral blood. Every receptor here comes from a man between 65 and 79 years old with active or convalescent COVID-19. The CDR3 runs from the conserved cysteine through the conserved F or W. Fields, in order: D gene, V gene, clone size, J gene, CDR3 DNA, CDR3 protein. A D gene is named only where the DNA matches it firmly. Where a row states a size, it is once, few, many or the class of an expanded clone; other rows omit it.

d_call: .
v_call: TRBV28
clone_size: .
j_call: TRBJ1-5
cdr3_nt: TGTGCCAGCAGTATACGCTCCGGGGACAATCAGCCCCAGCATTTT
cdr3_aa: CASSIRSGDNQPQHF

d_call: .
v_call: TRBV28
clone_size: .
j_call: TRBJ2-5
cdr3_nt: TGTGCCAGCAGTTTGGGCAGGGGCTACCAAGAGACCCAGTACTTC
cdr3_aa: CASSLGRGYQETQYF

d_call: .
v_call: TRBV4-1
clone_size: .
j_call: TRBJ1-1
cdr3_nt: TGCGCCAGCAGCCAATTCAGCCCGGGGAACACTGAAGCTTTCTTT
cdr3_aa: CASSQFSPGNTEAFF

d_call: TRBD2
v_call: TRBV27
clone_size: .
j_call: TRBJ2-5
cdr3_nt: TGTGCCAGCAGTTTGTTAAAGGGAGGGAAGCGGGAGACCCAGTACTTC
cdr3_aa: CASSLLKGGKRETQYF

d_call: TRBD1
v_call: TRBV2
clone_size: .
j_call: TRBJ1-5
cdr3_nt: TGTGCCAGCAGTGTAACAGGGGACAATCAGCCCCAGCATTTT
cdr3_aa: CASSVTGDNQPQHF

d_call: .
v_call: TRBV24-1
clone_size: .
j_call: TRBJ2-2
cdr3_nt: TGTGCCACCAGTTCCGCACAGTCGAACACCGGGGAGCTGTTTTTT
cdr3_aa: CATSSAQSNTGELFF

d_call: .
v_call: TRBV9
clone_size: once
j_call: TRBJ2-1
cdr3_nt: TGTGCCAGCAGCGTGGGGGGAACGACCTACAATGAGCAGTTCTTC
cdr3_aa: CASSVGGTTYNEQFF

d_call: TRBD1
v_call: TRBV28
clone_size: .
j_call: TRBJ1-3
cdr3_nt: TGTGCCAGCACCCTAGGGGGCTCCTCTGGAAACACCATATATTTT
cdr3_aa: CASTLGGSSGNTIYF

d_call: .
v_call: TRBV2
clone_size: .
j_call: TRBJ1-1
cdr3_nt: TGTGCCAGCAGTGTAGCGTTGGCAGTCACTGAAGCTTTCTTT
cdr3_aa: CASSVALAVTEAFF

d_call: .
v_call: TRBV19
clone_size: .
j_call: TRBJ1-5
cdr3_nt: TGTGCCAGTAGCGCGTCGGGTGGCAATCAGCCCCAGCATTTT
cdr3_aa: CASSASGGNQPQHF

d_call: TRBD1
v_call: TRBV19
clone_size: .
j_call: TRBJ1-5
cdr3_nt: TGTGCCAGTAGTCTGGGACAGAACAATCAGCCCCAGCATTTT
cdr3_aa: CASSLGQNNQPQHF

d_call: .
v_call: TRBV4-2
clone_size: few
j_call: TRBJ1-4
cdr3_nt: TGTGCCAGCAGCCAAGGAAACGGGGGTGAAAAACTGTTTTTT
cdr3_aa: CASSQGNGGEKLFF

d_call: .
v_call: TRBV6-1
clone_size: .
j_call: TRBJ1-5
cdr3_nt: TGTGCCAGCAGTGAATATCCTGGGGCACAGCCCCAGCATTTT
cdr3_aa: CASSEYPGAQPQHF

d_call: .
v_call: TRBV24-1
clone_size: .
j_call: TRBJ1-1
cdr3_nt: TGTGCCACCAATCGAGGCGACGGCACTGAAGCTTTCTTT
cdr3_aa: CATNRGDGTEAFF

d_call: .
v_call: TRBV6-5
clone_size: .
j_call: TRBJ1-5
cdr3_nt: TGTGCCAGCAGTCGACGGGACAATCAGCCCCAGCATTTT
cdr3_aa: CASSRRDNQPQHF

d_call: .
v_call: TRBV6-5
clone_size: .
j_call: TRBJ1-2
cdr3_nt: TGTGCCAGCAGCCTCGGGTCCCCTAACTATGGCTACACCTTC
cdr3_aa: CASSLGSPNYGYTF